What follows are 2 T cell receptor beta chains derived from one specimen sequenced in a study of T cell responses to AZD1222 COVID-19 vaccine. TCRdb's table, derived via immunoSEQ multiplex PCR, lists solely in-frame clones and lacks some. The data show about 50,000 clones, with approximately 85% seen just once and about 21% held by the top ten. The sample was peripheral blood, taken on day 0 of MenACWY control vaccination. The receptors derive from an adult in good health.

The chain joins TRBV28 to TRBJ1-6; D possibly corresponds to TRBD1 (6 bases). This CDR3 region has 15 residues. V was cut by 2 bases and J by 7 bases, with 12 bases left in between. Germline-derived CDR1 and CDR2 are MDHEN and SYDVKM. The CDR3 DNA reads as TGTGCCAGCAGTTTAGCAGGGGCCCGCAATTCACCCCTCCACTTT. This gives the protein CASSLAGARNSPLHF.

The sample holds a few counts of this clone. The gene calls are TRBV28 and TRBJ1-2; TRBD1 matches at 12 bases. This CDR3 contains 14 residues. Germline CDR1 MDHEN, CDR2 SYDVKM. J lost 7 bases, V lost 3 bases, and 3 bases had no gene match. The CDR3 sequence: CASSLGQGAVGYTF. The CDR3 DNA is TGTGCCAGCAGTTTGGGACAGGGGGCCGTTGGCTACACCTTC.